The rows below give T cell receptor beta chains drawn from one sample of a study of CD8+ T cells in alopecia areata. TCRdb's table, derived via immunoSEQ multiplex PCR, lists solely in-frame clones and lacks some. The repertoire holds tens of thousands of clones, with 29% as singletons. The specimen was CD8+ T cells sorted from blood, collected at week 4, from a patient treated with tofacitinib. The origin of the receptors is a human donor with alopecia areata. Both conserved end residues are part of each CDR3. The order of the fields is clone size, D gene, V gene, J gene, CDR3 protein, CDR3 DNA. D genes are given only for firm matches. Only some rows state a clone size, as once, few, many or a class for expanded clones.

clone_size: -; d_call: TRBD2; v_call: TRBV7-8; j_call: TRBJ2-2; cdr3_aa: CASSLLQRERYTGELFF; cdr3_nt: TGTGCCAGCAGCTTATTACAGCGGGAGCGGTACACCGGGGAGCTGTTTTTT
clone_size: -; d_call: TRBD1; v_call: TRBV30; j_call: TRBJ2-1; cdr3_aa: CAWRGEGANEQFF; cdr3_nt: TGTGCCTGGAGGGGCGAGGGGGCGAATGAGCAGTTCTTC
clone_size: few; d_call: -; v_call: TRBV5-1; j_call: TRBJ2-7; cdr3_aa: CASRAGTSQVYEQYF; cdr3_nt: TGCGCCAGCAGGGCCGGGACATCGCAGGTCTACGAGCAGTACTTC
clone_size: -; d_call: -; v_call: TRBV28; j_call: TRBJ2-2; cdr3_aa: CASRGGELFF; cdr3_nt: TGTGCCAGCAGGGGCGGGGAGCTGTTTTTT
clone_size: few; d_call: -; v_call: TRBV29-1; j_call: TRBJ2-7; cdr3_aa: CSVVYSAGSGPEQYF; cdr3_nt: TGCAGCGTTGTATACTCGGCGGGATCGGGTCCCGAGCAGTACTTC
clone_size: few; d_call: -; v_call: TRBV30; j_call: TRBJ2-1; cdr3_aa: CAWSVQRDEQFF; cdr3_nt: TGTGCCTGGAGTGTACAGCGTGATGAGCAGTTCTTC
clone_size: -; d_call: -; v_call: TRBV4-1; j_call: TRBJ2-7; cdr3_aa: CASSHRDTYYEQYF; cdr3_nt: TGCGCCAGCAGCCACCGGGACACCTACTACGAGCAGTACTTC
clone_size: few; d_call: -; v_call: TRBV9; j_call: TRBJ1-5; cdr3_aa: CASSPEGGQPQHF; cdr3_nt: TGTGCCAGCAGCCCGGAGGGGGGCCAGCCCCAGCATTTT
clone_size: many; d_call: TRBD1; v_call: TRBV27; j_call: TRBJ2-7; cdr3_aa: CASSLTGTLRVEQYF; cdr3_nt: TGTGCCAGCAGTTTGACAGGGACCCTCAGGGTCGAGCAGTACTTC
clone_size: few; d_call: -; v_call: TRBV5-6; j_call: TRBJ1-1; cdr3_aa: CASSAFGRRDTEAFF; cdr3_nt: TGTGCCAGCAGCGCATTCGGACGGAGGGACACTGAAGCTTTCTTT
clone_size: few; d_call: -; v_call: TRBV29-1; j_call: TRBJ1-2; cdr3_aa: CSTMRVGIGYGYTF; cdr3_nt: TGCTCGACGATGAGGGTTGGAATCGGCTATGGCTACACCTTC
clone_size: few; d_call: -; v_call: TRBV4-3; j_call: TRBJ2-1; cdr3_aa: CASSQGGRNNEQFF; cdr3_nt: TGCGCCAGCAGCCAAGGTGGTAGGAACAATGAGCAGTTCTTC
clone_size: -; d_call: -; v_call: TRBV29-1; j_call: TRBJ2-7; cdr3_aa: CSVVPGTGEQYF; cdr3_nt: TGCAGCGTTGTTCCAGGGACGGGCGAGCAGTACTTC
clone_size: few; d_call: -; v_call: TRBV5-1; j_call: TRBJ2-3; cdr3_aa: CASSQDSSGTQYF; cdr3_nt: TGCGCCAGCAGCCAAGATAGTTCGGGAACGCAGTATTTT
clone_size: -; d_call: TRBD2; v_call: TRBV30; j_call: TRBJ2-1; cdr3_aa: CAWSSMGLAYYNEQFF; cdr3_nt: TGTGCCTGGAGTTCGATGGGACTAGCCTACTACAATGAGCAGTTCTTC
clone_size: -; d_call: -; v_call: TRBV27; j_call: TRBJ2-3; cdr3_aa: CASHGGHPSRPSTDTQYF; cdr3_nt: TGTGCCAGCCATGGGGGGCACCCTAGTCGGCCTAGCACAGATACGCAGTATTTT
clone_size: -; d_call: TRBD2; v_call: TRBV4-3; j_call: TRBJ2-7; cdr3_aa: CASGRTTSEWDEQYF; cdr3_nt: TGCGCCAGCGGGCGTACTACTAGCGAGTGGGACGAGCAGTACTTC
clone_size: -; d_call: -; v_call: TRBV29-1; j_call: TRBJ1-1; cdr3_aa: CSADGLAFF; cdr3_nt: TGCAGCGCGGACGGGCTAGCTTTCTTT
clone_size: few; d_call: -; v_call: TRBV7-2; j_call: TRBJ2-3; cdr3_aa: CASSLGGWTITDTQYF; cdr3_nt: TGTGCCAGCAGCTTAGGAGGATGGACAATCACAGATACGCAGTATTTT
clone_size: -; d_call: -; v_call: TRBV11-2; j_call: TRBJ2-4; cdr3_aa: CASSQPGFIQYF; cdr3_nt: TGTGCCAGCAGCCAGCCCGGGTTCATTCAGTACTTC
clone_size: -; d_call: -; v_call: TRBV6-5; j_call: TRBJ2-5; cdr3_aa: CASSPEGRHQETQYF; cdr3_nt: TGTGCCAGCAGTCCGGAAGGGCGGCACCAAGAGACCCAGTACTTC
clone_size: -; d_call: -; v_call: TRBV7-2; j_call: TRBJ2-7; cdr3_aa: CASSFRELHEQYF; cdr3_nt: TGTGCCAGCAGCTTCAGGGAATTACACGAGCAGTACTTC
clone_size: -; d_call: -; v_call: TRBV7-9; j_call: TRBJ2-7; cdr3_aa: CASSTAYEQYF; cdr3_nt: TGTGCCAGCAGCACTGCTTACGAGCAGTACTTC
clone_size: -; d_call: TRBD2; v_call: TRBV30; j_call: TRBJ2-1; cdr3_aa: CAWSVASGNEQFF; cdr3_nt: TGTGCCTGGAGTGTCGCTAGCGGGAATGAGCAGTTCTTC
clone_size: -; d_call: TRBD1; v_call: TRBV27; j_call: TRBJ1-2; cdr3_aa: CASSPTGGAGGYTF; cdr3_nt: TGTGCCAGCAGCCCTACAGGGGGCGCGGGTGGCTACACCTTC
clone_size: few; d_call: -; v_call: TRBV30; j_call: TRBJ2-3; cdr3_aa: CAWETGLTQYF; cdr3_nt: TGTGCCTGGGAAACAGGGTTAACGCAGTATTTT
clone_size: few; d_call: TRBD1; v_call: TRBV29-1; j_call: TRBJ2-2; cdr3_aa: CSVEAEGANTGELFF; cdr3_nt: TGCAGCGTTGAAGCCGAGGGGGCCAACACCGGGGAGCTGTTTTTT
clone_size: -; d_call: TRBD2; v_call: TRBV2; j_call: TRBJ2-3; cdr3_aa: CASSGAGGSPDTQYF; cdr3_nt: TGTGCCAGCAGTGGTGCGGGAGGATCCCCAGATACGCAGTATTTT
clone_size: few; d_call: TRBD2; v_call: TRBV4-1; j_call: TRBJ2-7; cdr3_aa: CASSTHPLAGGSNEQYF; cdr3_nt: TGCGCCAGCAGCACCCACCCTCTAGCGGGAGGCTCCAACGAGCAGTACTTC
clone_size: -; d_call: TRBD1; v_call: TRBV9; j_call: TRBJ2-5; cdr3_aa: CASSAQDREETQYF; cdr3_nt: TGTGCCAGCAGCGCCCAGGACAGGGAAGAGACCCAGTACTTC
clone_size: -; d_call: -; v_call: TRBV5-6; j_call: TRBJ1-1; cdr3_aa: CASSVGRIEAFF; cdr3_nt: TGTGCCAGCAGCGTAGGGCGAATTGAAGCTTTCTTT
clone_size: few; d_call: TRBD1; v_call: TRBV29-1; j_call: TRBJ2-3; cdr3_aa: CSALGTETSTDTQYF; cdr3_nt: TGCAGCGCCCTCGGGACAGAGACTAGCACAGATACGCAGTATTTT
clone_size: few; d_call: -; v_call: TRBV30; j_call: TRBJ1-1; cdr3_aa: CAWSGTRGTEAFF; cdr3_nt: TGTGCCTGGAGTGGAACCAGGGGCACTGAAGCTTTCTTT
clone_size: few; d_call: -; v_call: TRBV27; j_call: TRBJ2-1; cdr3_aa: CASSLGQNNEQFF; cdr3_nt: TGTGCCAGCAGTTTAGGACAGAACAATGAGCAGTTCTTC
clone_size: -; d_call: -; v_call: TRBV29-1; j_call: TRBJ1-1; cdr3_aa: CSTGENTEAFF; cdr3_nt: TGCAGCACCGGGGAAAACACTGAAGCTTTCTTT
clone_size: once; d_call: TRBD1; v_call: TRBV29-1; j_call: TRBJ2-1; cdr3_aa: CSVPDRDGEQFF; cdr3_nt: TGCAGCGTCCCCGACAGGGACGGTGAGCAGTTCTTC
clone_size: many; d_call: -; v_call: TRBV28; j_call: TRBJ2-7; cdr3_aa: CASTEGYEQYF; cdr3_nt: TGTGCCAGCACAGAGGGCTACGAGCAGTACTTC
clone_size: -; d_call: TRBD1; v_call: TRBV28; j_call: TRBJ1-2; cdr3_aa: CASSLTGERYGYTF; cdr3_nt: TGTGCCAGCAGTTTGACAGGGGAGAGGTATGGCTACACCTTC
clone_size: few; d_call: -; v_call: TRBV4-1; j_call: TRBJ1-5; cdr3_aa: CASSQDPGVNQPQHF; cdr3_nt: TGCGCCAGCAGCCAAGACCCAGGGGTCAATCAGCCCCAGCATTTT
clone_size: -; d_call: -; v_call: TRBV5-6; j_call: TRBJ2-5; cdr3_aa: CASSLFAETQYF; cdr3_nt: TGTGCCAGCAGCTTGTTCGCAGAGACCCAGTACTTC
clone_size: -; d_call: -; v_call: TRBV29-1; j_call: TRBJ2-1; cdr3_aa: CSARHNEQFF; cdr3_nt: TGCAGCGCCCGACACAATGAGCAGTTCTTC
clone_size: few; d_call: -; v_call: TRBV4-1; j_call: TRBJ2-7; cdr3_aa: CASSPGANYEQYF; cdr3_nt: TGCGCCAGCAGCCCGGGAGCCAACTACGAGCAGTACTTC
clone_size: -; d_call: -; v_call: TRBV21-1; j_call: TRBJ2-1; cdr3_aa: CASSKRGSGTSWANEQFF; cdr3_nt: TGTGCCAGCAGCAAAAGGGGAAGTGGGACGAGCTGGGCCAATGAGCAGTTCTTC
clone_size: few; d_call: TRBD1; v_call: TRBV18; j_call: TRBJ1-5; cdr3_aa: CASSSGQGNQPQHF; cdr3_nt: TGTGCCAGCTCATCAGGACAGGGTAATCAGCCCCAGCATTTT
clone_size: few; d_call: -; v_call: TRBV29-1; j_call: TRBJ1-2; cdr3_aa: CSVGVGVGYTF; cdr3_nt: TGCAGCGTTGGGGTCGGGGTTGGCTACACCTTC
clone_size: -; d_call: -; v_call: TRBV6-5; j_call: TRBJ1-5; cdr3_aa: CASSYGRNQPQHF; cdr3_nt: TGTGCCAGCAGTTACGGACGCAATCAGCCCCAGCATTTT
clone_size: -; d_call: -; v_call: TRBV29-1; j_call: TRBJ2-5; cdr3_aa: CSVEDPIGETQYF; cdr3_nt: TGCAGCGTTGAAGATCCCATTGGGGAGACCCAGTACTTC
clone_size: -; d_call: TRBD2; v_call: TRBV29-1; j_call: TRBJ2-3; cdr3_aa: CSVRSSVVPAGASTDTQYF; cdr3_nt: TGCAGCGTCCGTTCGTCCGTAGTTCCGGCGGGAGCTAGCACAGATACGCAGTATTTT
clone_size: -; d_call: -; v_call: TRBV29-1; j_call: TRBJ1-1; cdr3_aa: CSVEGDGAEAFF; cdr3_nt: TGCAGCGTTGAGGGGGACGGAGCTGAAGCTTTCTTT
clone_size: few; d_call: -; v_call: TRBV30; j_call: TRBJ1-4; cdr3_aa: CAWSGGGATNEKLFF; cdr3_nt: TGTGCCTGGAGCGGGGGGGGAGCAACTAATGAAAAACTGTTTTTT
clone_size: -; d_call: TRBD1; v_call: TRBV2; j_call: TRBJ2-7; cdr3_aa: CASRGQGPYEQYF; cdr3_nt: TGTGCCAGCAGGGGACAGGGGCCCTACGAGCAGTACTTC
clone_size: few; d_call: -; v_call: TRBV29-1; j_call: TRBJ2-7; cdr3_aa: CSVGHGQNYEQYF; cdr3_nt: TGCAGCGTTGGACACGGCCAAAACTACGAGCAGTACTTC
clone_size: few; d_call: -; v_call: TRBV18; j_call: TRBJ2-7; cdr3_aa: CASSPLGGDEQYF; cdr3_nt: TGTGCCAGCTCACCACTTGGCGGGGACGAGCAGTACTTC
clone_size: -; d_call: TRBD1; v_call: TRBV13; j_call: TRBJ2-7; cdr3_aa: CASSLVQGGNEQYF; cdr3_nt: TGTGCCAGCAGCTTAGTACAGGGGGGTAACGAGCAGTACTTC
clone_size: -; d_call: TRBD1; v_call: TRBV30; j_call: TRBJ1-1; cdr3_aa: CAWNAGTGRLTEAFF; cdr3_nt: TGTGCCTGGAATGCCGGGACAGGGCGATTAACTGAAGCTTTCTTT